This TCR beta chain stems from a study of T cell responses to AZD1222 COVID-19 vaccine. Study-wide results and limits: The sample set comprised mostly white British donors with more females, and clonal diversity was possibly underestimated. Nearly half of unique spike-specific TCRs reportedly avoided B.1.351 and B.1.1.7 mutated regions.

Produced via immunoSEQ multiplex PCR; TCRdb's table is partial and in-frame only. The sample records 100,000 to 150,000 clones, 70% to 90% being singletons. As for this clone: Its antigen is currently unknown. Relative to the germline gene, one junction end is altered; a read error may explain this.

The germline CDR1 and CDR2 sequences are MNHEY and SVGAGI. The CDR3 runs to 14 residues. The receptor's source is an adult in good health. The rearrangement links TRBV6-5 to TRBJ2-7; 8 nucleotides line up with TRBD2. Source: peripheral blood, taken on day 0 of AZD1222 vaccination. DNA of the CDR3: TGTGCCAGCAGTTTCGGGGGGGGGTCCTCCGAGCAGTACTTC. As protein: CASSFGGGSSEQYF.